One and the same sample provided the 24 T cell receptor beta chains below, sequenced in a study of identical twins (dated by TCRdb to 2016 to 2017). Library preparation employed 5' RACE. These reads were obtained on an Illumina HiSeq 2000. The raw public data were reprocessed by TCRdb itself: fastp quality trimming at Q25, MiXCR clonotype calling, in-frame beta chains only. Every distinct CDR3 protein forms one entry, paired with its most common genes and DNA. Present in this sample are hundreds of thousands of distinct CDR3 sequences, roughly 6.6% of which were seen just once. The top ten clonotypes cover roughly 1.5% of the sample. These data were also reused for a study on yellow fever vaccine responses in identical twins.

The specimen was PBMCs. These receptors came from a woman aged 18-35 years in good health.

This clonotype was counted many times. The chain carries TRBV11-2 and TRBJ1-2; weak D call: TRBD1 (6 bases). The length of the CDR3 is 13 residues. The V and J ends lost 2 bases and 8 bases respectively, with 12 bases between them. The V gene's germline CDR1 is SGHAT and CDR2 FQNNGV. The CDR3 is CASSLIPQGGYTF. The CDR3, as DNA: TGTGCCAGCAGCTTAATCCCCCAGGGGGGCTACACCTTC.

This clonotype has a handful of counts. The chain joins TRBV27 to TRBJ2-2, with 7 positions matching TRBD1. CDR1 MNHEY and CDR2 SMNVEV come from the germline V gene (reference sequence). V trimming: 7 bases; J trimming: 3 bases; junction bases outside the gene matches: 11. CDR3 length: 16 residues. CDR3 nucleotide sequence: TGTGCCAGCACCCTCGTGAGGGGGCGGGACACCGGGGAGCTGTTTTTT. Amino acids: CASTLVRGRDTGELFF.

This clonotype was observed at least ten times. The CDR3 region is CASSPDSVRGDTQYF. CDR3 nucleotides: TGTGCCAGCAGTCCCGACAGTGTGCGAGGAGATACGCAGTATTTT. The J gene is TRBJ2-3, the V gene TRBV12-3 or TRBV12-4; weak D call: TRBD1 (5 bases). CDR3 length: 15 residues. The V end lost 5 bases, the J end lost 5 bases, and 17 bases lay between the germline ends.

A few counts support this clonotype. The V and J genes are TRBV7-6 and TRBJ2-1, with no clear D. The CDR3 totals 19 residues. Germline CDR1 is SGHVS and CDR2 is FNYEAQ. V gave up 0 bases and J gave up 6 bases, with 24 bases separating them. The CDR3 coding sequence is TGTGCCAGCAGCTTAGCTGGCGGTTTTGGCAGGCTCTCCCTCAATGAGCAGTTCTTC. Protein: CASSLAGGFGRLSLNEQFF.

This clonotype was picked up a small number of times. The chain carries TRBV10-2 and TRBJ2-2; D is possibly TRBD1 (5 bases). CDR1 and CDR2 from the germline V gene are WSHSY and SAAADI. Trimming shortened V by 6 bases and J by 0 bases, and 11 bases separated the two germline ends. This CDR3 has 15 amino acids. The CDR3 nucleotides read TGCGCCAGCAGGACAGCCGAATCGAACACCGGGGAGCTGTTTTTT. Protein product: CASRTAESNTGELFF.

The CDR3 region is CASTVGGSGRTALYEQYF. CDR3 DNA sequence: TGTGCCAGCACGGTGGGGGGTAGCGGGAGAACTGCCCTGTACGAGCAGTACTTC. The rearrangement uses TRBV28 and TRBJ2-7, with 9 bases aligning to TRBD2. CDR3 length: 18 residues. Germline V lookup: CDR1 MDHEN, CDR2 SYDVKM. Trimming cost V 7 bases and J 4 bases; bases outside gene matches: 20.

This clonotype came up many times. The chain is built from TRBV28 and TRBJ2-5; tentative D call: TRBD1 (6 bases). Germline V gives CDR1 MDHEN, CDR2 SYDVKM. The CDR3 spans 18 residues. Trimming pared 5 bases from V and 3 bases from J, leaving 25 bases between. This CDR3 reads CASSAPTTLHRVEETQYF. The CDR3 nucleotides read TGTGCCAGCAGTGCACCTACCACCTTGCACAGGGTTGAAGAGACCCAGTACTTC.

This clonotype has at least ten counts. This chain uses TRBV3-1 with TRBJ1-1; D is undetermined. V lost 1 base and J 2 bases, leaving 11 bases between the germline ends. The CDR3 has 15 residues. Germline values: CDR1 LGHDT, CDR2 YNNKEL (reference sequence). The CDR3 coding sequence is TGTGCCAGCAGCCAAGTGTATCAGACAAACACTGAAGCTTTCTTT. It yields the protein CASSQVYQTNTEAFF. The whole variable domain, filled in from reference TRBV3-1 and TRBJ1-1, reads DTAVSQTPKYLVTQMGNDKSIKCEQNLGHDTMYWYKQDSKKFLKIMFSYNNKELIINETVPNRFSPKSPDKAHLNLHINSLELGDSAVYFCASSQVYQTNTEAFFGQGTRLTVV.

This clonotype was observed many times. The chain recombines TRBV12-3 or TRBV12-4 with TRBJ1-2; maybe TRBD1 (5 bases). The CDR3 consists of 14 residues. V was trimmed by 3 bases and J by 3 bases, leaving 11 bases between them. CDR3 residues: CASSFLTGDYGYTF. CDR3 sequence (DNA): TGTGCCAGCAGTTTTCTAACGGGGGACTATGGCTACACCTTC.

The V and J genes are TRBV6-5 and TRBJ1-4; 9 bases align to TRBD1. With V trimmed by 0 bases and J by 6 bases, 5 bases remained unmatched. This CDR3 has 16 residues. Per germline, CDR1 MNHEY and CDR2 SVGAGI. CDR3 region: CASSYSMGQGDEKLFF. CDR3 sequence (DNA): TGTGCCAGCAGTTACTCGATGGGACAGGGAGATGAAAAACTGTTTTTT.

Many counts were recorded for this clonotype. V is TRBV3-1 and J is TRBJ2-1; tentative D call: TRBD1 (6 bases). The V end was cut by 0 bases, the J end by 1 base, with 7 bases between. The CDR3 has 15 residues. Germline CDR1 is LGHDT and CDR2 is YNNKEL (reference sequence). DNA of the CDR3: TGTGCCAGCAGCCAAGAGGGGACATCCTACAATGAGCAGTTCTTC. It specifies CASSQEGTSYNEQFF.

There are many counts of this clonotype. The chain is built from TRBV29-1 and TRBJ2-1; TRBD1 matches at 10 bases. Germline values: CDR1 SQVTM, CDR2 ANQGSEA. V lost 5 bases and J lost 5; bases outside the gene matches: 12. The CDR3 sequence is 16 residues long. Here the CDR3 DNA reads TGCAGCGTTCCACCCCCTCCGGGACAGGGGAACAATGAGCAGTTCTTC. Protein sequence: CSVPPPPGQGNNEQFF.

This clonotype was detected ten times or more. A read error may produce the germline difference seen at one junction end. V gene TRBV20-1 combines with J gene TRBJ2-1; 13 bases match TRBD2. CDR1 is DFQATT, CDR2 SNEGSKA, per germline (reference sequence). The CDR3 covers 15 residues. CDR3 sequence: CSARPGTSGASEPFF. CDR3 nucleotide sequence: TGCAGTGCTAGACCCGGGACTAGCGGGGCGTCCGAGCCGTTCTTC.

This clonotype has more than one count but fewer than ten. The chain employs TRBV27 and TRBJ2-7; TRBD2 agrees at 9 bases. CDR3 length: 16 residues. With V trimmed by 5 bases and J by 0 bases, 8 bases remained unmatched. CDR1 MNHEY and CDR2 SMNVEV come from the germline V gene (reference sequence). The CDR3 DNA reads as TGTGCCAGCAGTCAAAGACTAGCGGAGCGCTCCTACGAGCAGTACTTC. Its translation is CASSQRLAERSYEQYF.

This clonotype was seen a handful of times. The chain employs TRBV13 and TRBJ2-7; weak D call: TRBD2 (7 bases). This CDR3 region has 17 residues. V gave up 2 bases and J gave up 3 bases, with 20 bases separating them. The germline V gene has CDR1 PRHDT and CDR2 FYEKMQ (reference sequence). CDR3 sequence: CASSLHGGGAHFYEQYV. The CDR3 region has the DNA TGTGCCAGCAGCTTACATGGGGGGGGCGCCCACTTCTACGAGCAGTACGTC.

This clonotype was seen a handful of times. The gene calls are TRBV9 and TRBJ2-7, with TRBD2 identical over 9 bases. Germline V gives CDR1 SGDLS, CDR2 YYNGEE. The junction had 10 bases not matched to a gene; V was cut back by 4 bases and J by 5 bases. The CDR3 extends over 15 amino acids. The CDR3, as DNA: TGTGCCAGCAGCCCCCCTAGCGGGAAATTCAACGAGCAGTACTTC. It translates to CASSPPSGKFNEQYF.

Ten or more counts support this clonotype. This chain uses TRBV28 with TRBJ2-2; weak D call: TRBD2 (7 bases). With 4 bases removed from V and 7 bases from J, the gap between germline ends came to 16 bases. The CDR3 totals 15 residues. In germline, CDR1 is MDHEN, CDR2 SYDVKM. This chain's CDR3 is CASSSPPGGHGELFF. The DNA for the CDR3 is TGTGCCAGCAGTTCCCCTCCGGGGGGCCACGGGGAGCTGTTTTTT.

This clonotype was picked up a small number of times. The rearrangement joins TRBV20-1 to TRBJ2-1; D possibly corresponds to TRBD1 (5 bases). Germline V gives CDR1 DFQATT, CDR2 SNEGSKA (reference sequence). V was pared by 0 bases and J by 9 bases, with 15 bases between. The CDR3 length is 14 residues. The CDR3: CSARDSGPQGEQFF. CDR3 sequence (DNA): TGCAGTGCTAGAGATTCAGGGCCCCAGGGTGAGCAGTTCTTC.

This clonotype has a count of ten or more. The V call is TRBV14, the J call TRBJ1-6; D gene ambiguous. V was cut by 4 bases and J by 5 bases, with 9 bases left in between. Germline V gene sequence: CDR1 SGHDN, CDR2 FVKESK. The CDR3 runs to 14 residues. CDR3 sequence: CASSPQYNNSPLHF. For the CDR3, the DNA is TGTGCCAGCAGCCCTCAGTATAATAATTCACCCCTCCACTTT.

This clonotype was counted a few times. The V call is TRBV3-1, the J call TRBJ1-3; D ambiguous. The CDR3 consists of 17 residues. Germline CDR1 is LGHDT and CDR2 is YNNKEL (reference sequence). With 0 bases removed from V and 0 bases from J, the gap between germline ends came to 12 bases. Here the CDR3 reads CASSQDVPETSGNTIYF. CDR3 coding DNA: TGTGCCAGCAGCCAAGACGTTCCGGAAACCTCTGGAAACACCATATATTTT.

This chain links TRBV2 with TRBJ2-7, with D tentatively TRBD1 (6 bases). Germline V gene lookup returns CDR1 SNHLY and CDR2 FYNNEI. The CDR3 runs to 12 residues. V lost 4 bases and J lost 5, with 9 bases in between. The CDR3 region is CASSVRDNEQYV. The CDR3 DNA reads TGTGCCAGCAGTGTCAGGGACAACGAGCAGTACGTC.

A few counts support this clonotype. The genes are TRBV20-1 and TRBJ1-1; weak D call: TRBD1 (5 bases). V lost 6 bases to trimming and J lost 6 bases, with 23 bases between them. CDR1 and CDR2 (germline): DFQATT, SNEGSKA (reference sequence). CDR3 size: 15 residues. CDR3 nucleotides: TGCAGTGCCAGGAGGGAAGGGGCGATTGGCCCTGAAGCTTTCTTT. It codes for CSARREGAIGPEAFF.

This clonotype was observed many times. The chain uses TRBV9 and TRBJ2-7; 8 bases fit TRBD1. CDR3 size: 15 residues. CDR1 is SGDLS and CDR2 is YYNGEE in the germline V gene. J was trimmed by 2 bases and V by 1 base; bases with no gene match: 5. The DNA of the CDR3 is TGTGCCAGCAGCGTATTCGACAGGGGAGCCTACGAGCAGTACTTC. As protein: CASSVFDRGAYEQYF.

This clonotype was detected many times. The rearrangement joins TRBV5-1 to TRBJ1-1, with TRBD1 identical over 8 bases. Germline values: CDR1 SGHRS, CDR2 YFSETQ. The CDR3 has 15 amino acids. V was pared by 3 bases and J by 1 base, with 5 bases of the junction left unmatched. In DNA form, the CDR3 reads TGCGCCAGCAGCTCCCTAGGACAGGGGAACACTGAAGCTTTCTTT. This translates into CASSSLGQGNTEAFF.